The 4 T cell receptor beta chains below all came from one sample that was sequenced in a study of T-cell reconstitution after alpha-beta-depleted transplantation in children (TCRdb year 2016). Reading the label with the study, this specimen's treatment or condition is: allogeneic hematopoietic cell transplantation with graft depleted of TCRalphabeta T cells and CD19 B cells. The library was obtained by PCR. The reads were generated on an Illumina HiSeq 2500. To normalize quantification of the TCRbeta repertoire, the TCR libraries were built with molecular barcoding that relied on unique molecular identifiers. TCRdb applied fastp at Q25 and MiXCR to the public reads, then kept only in-frame beta chains. CDR3 protein duplicates are merged, each entry listing the most common genes and DNA. The table for this sample lists under 850,000 distinct CDR3 sequences; less than 15% of them were counted only once. The ten largest clonotypes hold 0.79% of the sample.

The sequenced sample was PBMCs, obtained before TCRalphabeta/CD19-depleted stem cell transplant. The receptor source for this set is a girl aged 2 to 9 with congenital amegakaryocytic thrombocytopenia, due to receive a stem cell transplant.

In its sample, this clonotype was seen a few times. The V and J genes are TRBV3-1 and TRBJ2-7, with no clear D. V shed 1 base and J shed 6 bases, with 13 bases lying between them. Germline V lookup: CDR1 LGHDT, CDR2 YNNKEL (reference sequence). This CDR3 is 14 amino acids long. CDR3 region: CASSQGIGAIEQYF. CDR3 coding DNA: TGTGCCAGCAGCCAAGGAATAGGAGCGATCGAGCAGTACTTC.

This rearrangement joins TRBV5-4 to TRBJ2-5, with a possible D match to TRBD2 (7 bases). From germline, CDR1 is SGHNT and CDR2 YYREEE (reference sequence). The V end lost 0 bases, the J end lost 6 bases, and 15 bases lay between the germline ends. This CDR3 has 15 amino acids. The CDR3 sequence is CASSLEAGARKTQYF. In nucleotides, the CDR3 is TGTGCCAGCAGCTTGGAGGCGGGGGCGAGAAAGACCCAGTACTTC.

The J gene is TRBJ2-1, the V gene TRBV7-9, with unresolved D. Deletions cut 7 bases from V and 6 bases from J, with 16 bases between. Germline-derived CDR1 and CDR2 are SEHNR and FQNEAQ (reference sequence). This CDR3 contains 14 residues. The chain's CDR3 is CASTAPLPPNEQFF. CDR3 in DNA: TGTGCCAGCACAGCACCCCTACCCCCCAATGAGCAGTTCTTC.

This chain joins TRBV29-1 and TRBJ2-7; TRBD1 aligns across 10 bases. In germline, CDR1 is SQVTM, CDR2 ANQGSEA. The CDR3 contains 15 residues. The ends lost 6 bases at V and 3 bases at J; junction bases unmatched: 11. The CDR3 protein is CSVAARTGGNYEQYF. CDR3 DNA sequence: TGCAGCGTCGCCGCACGGACAGGGGGTAACTACGAGCAGTACTTC.